This T cell receptor (beta chain) originates from a study of T cell responses to AZD1222 COVID-19 vaccine. Study overall: Doses given second, at about 4 or about 12 weeks, were pooled. Study-level findings and limits: A rise in Spike-specific TCR breadth and depth followed two AZD1222 doses.

Produced via immunoSEQ multiplex PCR; TCRdb's table is partial and in-frame only. The repertoire holds 90,000 to 150,000 clones, about 90% seen once, with under 9% in the top ten. About this clone: The antigen is undetermined.

This receptor was taken from an adult in good health. The specimen was peripheral blood, collected on day 0 of AZD1222 vaccination.

The DNA for the CDR3 is TGTGCCAGCAGTCATGGCGGGACGGGCTACGAGCAGTACTTC. Amino acids: CASSHGGTGYEQYF. The chain links TRBV28 to TRBJ2-7; D perhaps matches TRBD2 (6 bases). The CDR3 covers 14 residues. V lost 5 bases and J 3 bases, leaving 14 bases between the germline ends. CDR1 and CDR2 (germline): MDHEN, SYDVKM.